Below are 13 T cell receptor beta chains sequenced from a single sample in a study of OX40 agonist ivuxolimab in advanced cancers. Receptor libraries were prepared by the immunoSEQ multiplex PCR assay. TCRdb re-hosts the immuneACCESS table, in-frame sequences only. Its copies lack some clones; in the studies checked, an unresolved V gene accounts for under half of them, and the cause for the rest is not known. This sample holds fewer than 90,000 clones; 88% were observed only once. Over 2% of the sample lies in the top ten. The source material was CD4+ or CD8+ T cells sorted from blood, sampled in a trial of the OX40 agonist ivuxolimab. The receptor set was obtained from an adult with an advanced solid tumor such as melanoma, head and neck, liver or kidney cancer.

V gene TRBV5-6 combines with J gene TRBJ2-5; D is perhaps TRBD1 (7 bases). The germline V and J ends were trimmed by 7 bases and 4 bases, with 23 bases remaining between them. Germline CDR1 reads SGHDT; CDR2 reads YYEEEE. This CDR3 spans 16 amino acids. The CDR3 spells CASRLGGQTGTETQYF. The DNA for the CDR3 is TGTGCCAGCCGCCTCGGAGGGCAGACAGGGACAGAGACCCAGTACTTC.

This clone was found once. The chain is built from TRBV7-8 and TRBJ2-1; a possible D gene is TRBD2 (6 bases). The germline CDR1 and CDR2 sequences are SGHVS and FQNEAQ. The germline V and J ends were trimmed by 5 bases and 8 bases, with 13 bases remaining between them. The CDR3 extends over 13 amino acids. DNA for the CDR3: TGTGCCAGCAGCCCCGCCGGGAGCTATGAGCAGTTCTTC. Translating gives CASSPAGSYEQFF. The complete variable domain, with remaining parts taken from reference TRBV7-8 and TRBJ2-1, reads GAGVSQSPRYKVAKRGQDVALRCDPISGHVSLFWYQQALGQGPEFLTYFQNEAQLDKSGLPSDRFFAERPEGSVSTLKIQRTQQEDSAVYLCASSPAGSYEQFFGPGTRLTVL.

The genes are TRBV6-6 and TRBJ2-7; tentative D call: TRBD1 (5 bases). Germline lookup yields CDR1 MNHNY and CDR2 SVGAGI (reference sequence). Trimming cost V 4 bases and J 4 bases, with 14 bases left between them. The CDR3 covers 14 residues. CDR3 coding DNA: TGTGCCAGCAGTTCCGCCAGGGATGGATACGAGCAGTACTTC. Translation gives CASSSARDGYEQYF.

The rearrangement joins TRBV5-1 to TRBJ1-5; possible D gene TRBD1, 5 bases. The germline gives CDR1 SGHRS, CDR2 YFSETQ. Trimming pared 4 bases from V and 0 bases from J, leaving 11 bases between. The CDR3 runs 15 residues. The CDR3 sequence: CASSIRGDSNQPQHF. CDR3 in DNA: TGCGCCAGCAGCATACGGGGGGATAGCAATCAGCCCCAGCATTTT.

V and J are TRBV6-6 and TRBJ2-4; 8 bases agree with TRBD1. Trimming at V came to 8 bases and at J to 8 bases, leaving 11 bases not matched to a gene. The germline V gene has CDR1 MNHNY and CDR2 SVGAGI (reference sequence). This CDR3 has 14 amino acids. CDR3 nucleotides: TGTGCCAGCCGCGACCAGGGGGCGGTATACATTCAGTACTTC. Translated, it gives CASRDQGAVYIQYF.

This rearrangement joins TRBV7-3 to TRBJ1-5, with D maybe TRBD1 (6 bases). V lost 2 bases and J lost 0, with 14 bases in between. Germline V gives CDR1 SGHTA, CDR2 FQGTGA. This CDR3 region has 17 residues. CDR3 sequence (DNA): TGTGCCAGCAGCTTACGTGACAGGTACCCTAGCAATCAGCCCCAGCATTTT. Encoded protein: CASSLRDRYPSNQPQHF.

V usage is TRBV19 and J usage is TRBJ2-3; 13 positions match TRBD2. Germline loops: CDR1 LNHDA, CDR2 SQIVND (reference sequence). This CDR3 has 16 residues. V trimming: 5 bases; J trimming: 6 bases; junction bases outside the gene matches: 8. The DNA of the CDR3 is TGTGCCAGTAGTCCCGGGACTAGCGGGGACCCGGATACGCAGTATTTT. This sequence encodes CASSPGTSGDPDTQYF.

The rearrangement uses TRBV18 and TRBJ2-7, with a weak D call TRBD2 (5 bases). The CDR3 is made up of 13 amino acids. V lost 3 bases to trimming and J lost 3 bases, with 9 bases between them. The germline V gene encodes CDR1 KGHSH and CDR2 LQKENI. CDR3 in amino acids: CASSPGLGYEQYF. The CDR3 DNA reads as TGTGCCAGCTCACCCGGACTGGGCTACGAGCAGTACTTC.

DNA for the CDR3: TGTGCCACCAGCGCCGACCGTCTAGGGGCCTACGAGCAGTACTTC. Its protein is CATSADRLGAYEQYF. The gene calls are TRBV15 and TRBJ2-7; D is possibly TRBD1 (5 bases). The ends were cut back, 5 bases at V and 2 bases at J, with 16 bases in the middle. The CDR3 length is 15 residues. In germline, CDR1 is LNHNV, CDR2 YYDKDF (reference sequence).

This chain uses TRBV5-8 with TRBJ2-2; 7 bases map to TRBD2. The CDR3 spans 12 residues. V was pared by 5 bases and J by 6 bases, with 1 base of the junction left unmatched. In germline, CDR1 is SGHTS, CDR2 YDEGEE. The CDR3 nucleotides read TGTGCCAGCAGTCGGGGGGCCGGGGAGCTGTTTTTT. This encodes CASSRGAGELFF.

CDR3 protein: CASSTNREQGASTDTQYF. The CDR3 nucleotides are TGTGCCAGCTCAACTAACAGGGAACAGGGGGCTAGCACAGATACGCAGTATTTT. V is TRBV18 and J is TRBJ2-3; 9 nucleotides agree with TRBD1. The CDR3 length is 18 residues. With 5 bases clipped from V and 0 bases from J, the junction kept 12 bases outside the gene matches. Germline V gene lookup returns CDR1 KGHSH and CDR2 LQKENI.

V usage is TRBV5-1 and J usage is TRBJ1-2, with unresolved D. Trimming cost V 4 bases and J 7 bases, with 11 bases left between them. Germline values: CDR1 SGHRS, CDR2 YFSETQ. The CDR3 length is 12 residues. CDR3 loop: CASSEREGGYTF. The CDR3 DNA is TGCGCCAGCAGCGAGAGGGAGGGTGGCTACACCTTC.

This clone was found once. This chain links TRBV15 with TRBJ2-5, with D tentatively TRBD1 or TRBD2 (5 bases each). Trimming removed 2 bases at V and 5 bases at J, with 12 bases between. Germline V gene data show CDR1 as LNHNV and CDR2 as YYDKDF (reference sequence). The CDR3 consists of 14 residues. CDR3 bases: TGTGCCACCAGCAGAACTGGCAGGGAGGAGACCCAGTACTTC. The encoded protein is CATSRTGREETQYF.